This T cell receptor (beta chain) was identified during a study of blood T cell repertoires in COVID-19. In the study overall: Nucleic acid was either cDNA or gDNA, and it came from T cells, B-cell-depleted T cells, or PBMCs.

J gave up 2 bases and V 7 bases, and 4 bases lay outside the gene matches. The CDR3 is 12 residues long. Germline V gives CDR1 SQVTM, CDR2 ANQGSEA. Source study methods: Cell counts per sample came from amplifying reference gene primers. Libraries were prepared by immunoSEQ multiplex PCR; TCRdb keeps only in-frame clonotypes and omits some of them. Clone size and the V and J calls come from that table; the DNA yielded D and trimming. The repertoire consists of around 300,000 clones, with about nine tenths occurring once and the leading ten covering approximately 4%. Sequenced material: peripheral blood. The chain couples TRBV29-1 to TRBJ1-2, with 7 bases matching TRBD1. The receptor was derived from a woman between 35 and 50 years old with acute or convalescent COVID-19. CDR3 sequence reads: CSAGQLNYGYTF. The CDR3 DNA reads as TGCAGCGCGGGACAGCTCAACTATGGCTACACCTTC.